These 31 T cell receptor beta chains originate from one sample sequenced in a study of shared clonotypes between healthy human individuals. Produced via immunoSEQ multiplex PCR; TCRdb's table is partial and in-frame only. The sample has 850,000 to 1,200,000 clones; 65% to 80% are singletons. Sequenced input: memory CD4+ T cells sorted from blood. Subset here: CD45RA-negative fraction. The receptors originated from a man aged 18 to 29 in good health.

The J gene is TRBJ1-1, the V gene TRBV5-1, with 10 bases identical to TRBD1. This CDR3 is built from 16 residues. V was clipped by 7 bases and J by 1 base; unmatched bases: 10. The germline V gene has CDR1 SGHRS and CDR2 YFSETQ. The CDR3 region has the DNA TGCGCCAGCGACTTCGGACAGGGGGAAAAGAACACTGAAGCTTTCTTT. It translates to CASDFGQGEKNTEAFF.

This rearrangement joins TRBV4-3 to TRBJ2-2; 10 bases line up with TRBD2. The CDR3 is made up of 18 amino acids. Germline assignment: CDR1 LGHNA and CDR2 YSLEER. Trimming removed 4 bases from V and 0 bases from J; junction bases left unmatched: 8. CDR3: CASSPVALAGTNTGELFF. As DNA, the CDR3 is TGCGCCAGCAGCCCGGTCGCACTAGCGGGAACGAACACCGGGGAGCTGTTTTTT.

This chain's CDR3 is CASSLERGRTAFF. CDR3 in DNA: TGTGCCAGCAGCTTAGAGAGGGGGCGTACAGCTTTCTTT. The chain combines TRBV7-2 with TRBJ1-1, with 7 nucleotides matching TRBD1. The CDR3 consists of 13 residues. Germline CDR1 and CDR2: SGHTA and FQGNSA. With 1 base clipped from V and 10 bases from J, the junction kept 6 bases outside the gene matches.

In its sample, this clone was seen a few times. The chain couples TRBV18 to TRBJ1-1, with TRBD1 matching over 9 bases. The CDR3 spans 16 residues. Trimming cost V 3 bases and J 1 base; bases outside gene matches: 6. Germline CDR1 reads KGHSH; CDR2 reads LQKENI. In DNA, the CDR3 is TGTGCCAGCTCACCCGGACAGGGGCGGGAGAACACTGAAGCTTTCTTT. As protein: CASSPGQGRENTEAFF.

The chain combines TRBV5-1 with TRBJ2-7; 14 bases fit TRBD2. Germline V gene lookup returns CDR1 SGHRS and CDR2 YFSETQ. This CDR3 has 15 amino acids. J gave up 4 bases and V 4 bases, and 4 bases lay outside the gene matches. DNA of the CDR3: TGCGCCAGCAGCCTCGGGACTAGCGGGAGATACGAGCAGTACTTC. It yields the protein CASSLGTSGRYEQYF.

J is TRBJ2-7 and V is TRBV4-3, with a weak D call TRBD1 (5 bases). The CDR3 totals 17 residues. CDR1 and CDR2 from the germline V gene are LGHNA and YSLEER. The V end was cut by 3 bases, the J end by 0 bases, with 18 bases between. The CDR3 is CASSQSLGAANSYEQYF. DNA of the CDR3: TGCGCCAGCAGCCAGTCCTTAGGGGCAGCCAACTCCTACGAGCAGTACTTC.

The rearrangement uses TRBV19 and TRBJ2-7; a possible D gene is TRBD2 (6 bases). Germline-derived CDR1 and CDR2 are LNHDA and SQIVND (reference sequence). Trimming took off 5 bases at V and 9 bases at J, with 23 bases between the two ends. This CDR3 contains 15 residues. The CDR3 DNA reads TGTGCCAGTAGTGCGACCGGGACTCGAGCGGGCGTGCAGTACTTC. This translates into CASSATGTRAGVQYF.

The chain carries TRBV5-4 and TRBJ2-3; D is possibly TRBD2 (5 bases). Trimming shortened V by 2 bases and J by 7 bases, and 8 bases separated the two germline ends. Looked up from germline, CDR1 is SGHNT and CDR2 is YYREEE (reference sequence). The CDR3 sequence is 12 residues long. CDR3 protein: CASSLRENTQYF. DNA of the CDR3: TGTGCCAGCAGCTTAAGGGAGAATACGCAGTATTTT.

This chain joins TRBV28 and TRBJ2-3; TRBD1 matches 10 bases. J was trimmed by 5 bases and V by 6 bases; bases with no gene match: 8. This CDR3 spans 15 amino acids. Germline V gives CDR1 MDHEN, CDR2 SYDVKM. The CDR3 region has the DNA TGTGCCAGCAGCACTCGGACAGGGGGGAAAGATACGCAGTATTTT. Protein sequence: CASSTRTGGKDTQYF.

The chain uses TRBV2 and TRBJ2-2; unclear D gene. Germline V gene data show CDR1 as SNHLY and CDR2 as FYNNEI. The CDR3 covers 14 residues. Trimming took off 6 bases at V and 5 bases at J, with 13 bases between the two ends. In DNA form, the CDR3 reads TGTGCCAGCAGCCCCGTTGGAGAAACCGGGGAGCTGTTTTTT. It translates to CASSPVGETGELFF. Looking up the rest from reference TRBV2 and TRBJ2-2 gives the full variable domain: EPEVTQTPSHQVTQMGQEVILRCVPISNHLYFYWYRQILGQKVEFLVSFYNNEISEKSEIFDDQFSVERPDGSNFTLKIRSTKLEDSAMYFCASSPVGETGELFFGEGSRLTVL.

This chain links TRBV5-1 with TRBJ2-3, with 8 bases matching TRBD2. The CDR3 totals 16 residues. V was pared by 4 bases and J by 2 bases, with 9 bases of the junction left unmatched. Per the germline V gene, CDR1 is SGHRS and CDR2 is YFSETQ. CDR3 in amino acids: CASSGSAGANTDTQYF. CDR3 DNA: TGCGCCAGCAGCGGTTCAGCGGGGGCCAACACAGATACGCAGTATTTT. The full variable domain, its missing parts supplied by reference TRBV5-1 and TRBJ2-3, is KAGVTQTPRYLIKTRGQQVTLSCSPISGHRSVSWYQQTPGQGLQFLFEYFSETQRNKGNFPGRFSGRQFSNSRSEMNVSTLELGDSALYLCASSGSAGANTDTQYFGPGTRLTVL.

In this sample, this clone turned up many times. This CDR3 is also generated by other DNA sequences in the sample. The V and J genes are TRBV5-1 and TRBJ1-3; D unresolved. Germline CDR1 reads SGHRS; CDR2 reads YFSETQ. The CDR3 spans 13 residues. Trimming pared 4 bases from V and 1 base from J, leaving 6 bases between. CDR3 DNA: TGCGCCAGCAGCCCCGAGTCTGGAAACACCATATATTTT. It encodes CASSPESGNTIYF.

The genes are TRBV9 and TRBJ2-3; 9 bases align to TRBD2. V lost 0 bases, J lost 5 bases, and 7 bases stayed unmatched. This CDR3 is 16 amino acids long. The germline V gene has CDR1 SGDLS and CDR2 YYNGEE. CDR3 sequence: CASSVGTAGGVDTQYF. Written as DNA, the CDR3 is TGTGCCAGCAGCGTAGGAACAGCGGGAGGAGTAGATACGCAGTATTTT.

This clone was seen once. V gene TRBV5-1 combines with J gene TRBJ2-1; 13 bases fit TRBD2. Germline V gene sequence: CDR1 SGHRS, CDR2 YFSETQ. Trimming at V came to 6 bases and at J to 7 bases, leaving 7 bases not matched to a gene. The CDR3 spans 15 residues. CDR3 residues: CASNPLAGGSNEQFF. As DNA, the CDR3 is TGCGCCAGCAACCCACTAGCGGGAGGGTCAAATGAGCAGTTCTTC.

This chain links TRBV7-2 with TRBJ2-7, with D possibly TRBD1 on 5 matching bases. V was trimmed by 0 bases and J by 2 bases, leaving 14 bases between them. The CDR3 runs 16 residues. Germline V gene data show CDR1 as SGHTA and CDR2 as FQGNSA. The CDR3 reads CASSLAQQGPPYEQYF. The CDR3 DNA reads TGTGCCAGCAGCTTAGCGCAGCAGGGCCCCCCCTACGAGCAGTACTTC.

Note on this clone: Other DNA variants within this sample encode the same CDR3. The rearrangement links TRBV28 to TRBJ2-3; 11 bases line up with TRBD2. The CDR3 covers 15 residues. With V trimmed by 5 bases and J by 3 bases, 4 bases remained unmatched. The V gene's germline CDR1 is MDHEN and CDR2 SYDVKM. The CDR3 region has the DNA TGTGCCAGCAGTAGTAGCGGGGGGGCGACAGATACGCAGTATTTT. This sequence encodes CASSSSGGATDTQYF.

A word on this clone: In the same sample, other DNA sequences code for this CDR3. V is TRBV6-1 and J is TRBJ1-1; no definite D call. This CDR3 spans 11 amino acids. Germline V gene sequence: CDR1 MNHNS, CDR2 SASEGT. The V end was cut by 6 bases, the J end by 3 bases, with 5 bases between. The CDR3 is CASRGYTEAFF. The CDR3 region has the DNA TGTGCCAGCAGGGGGTACACTGAAGCTTTCTTT.

DNA for the CDR3: TGTGCCAGCAGTTTAGGGTGGCTGAACACCGGGGAGCTGTTTTTT. Its translation is CASSLGWLNTGELFF. The rearrangement links TRBV28 to TRBJ2-2, with no clear D. In germline, CDR1 is MDHEN, CDR2 SYDVKM. V was shortened by 2 bases and J by 1 base, with 8 bases between the two germline ends. This CDR3 region has 15 residues.

This CDR3 is CASSPSSWTGGETQYF. In DNA, the CDR3 is TGTGCCAGCAGCCCGAGTTCGTGGACAGGGGGTGAGACCCAGTACTTC. V gene TRBV7-8 combines with J gene TRBJ2-5, with 10 bases fitting TRBD1. CDR1 is SGHVS and CDR2 is FQNEAQ in the germline V gene. This CDR3 is built from 16 residues. V dropped 5 bases and J dropped 5; count of bases not matched to a gene: 11.

The gene calls are TRBV28 and TRBJ2-7; 11 bases map to TRBD2. Germline lookup yields CDR1 MDHEN and CDR2 SYDVKM. This CDR3 has 16 residues. With V trimmed by 6 bases and J by 4 bases, 11 bases remained unmatched. The CDR3 coding sequence is TGTGCCAGCAGACCCCAACCGGGACTAGCGGCTTACGAGCAGTACTTC. It encodes CASRPQPGLAAYEQYF.

V is TRBV4-1 and J is TRBJ2-3, with 11 nucleotides matching TRBD2. The V gene end was trimmed by 1 base and the J gene end by 3 bases; junction bases not matched to a gene: 9. This CDR3 is built from 18 residues. The germline gives CDR1 MGHRA, CDR2 YSYEKL. The CDR3 sequence is CASSQVRLRLAGTDTQYF. The CDR3 DNA reads as TGCGCCAGCAGCCAAGTGAGGCTACGACTAGCGGGGACAGATACGCAGTATTTT.

The rearrangement uses TRBV29-1 and TRBJ1-2, with D unresolved. The germline V gene encodes CDR1 SQVTM and CDR2 ANQGSEA. The CDR3 spans 11 residues. V lost 6 bases and J lost 0, with 5 bases in between. The DNA of the CDR3 is TGCAGCGTCCTAGCTAACTATGGCTACACCTTC. It specifies CSVLANYGYTF.

The sample holds a few counts of this clone. The chain links TRBV29-1 to TRBJ2-7; no reliable D call. Deletions cut 0 bases from V and 1 base from J, with 10 bases between. The CDR3 length is 14 residues. Germline-derived CDR1 and CDR2 are SQVTM and ANQGSEA. The CDR3 reads CSVEDRPGSYEQYF. In nucleotides, the CDR3 is TGCAGCGTTGAAGATCGTCCCGGTTCCTACGAGCAGTACTTC.

This rearrangement joins TRBV30 to TRBJ1-5, with no clear D. The length of the CDR3 is 17 residues. Germline lookup yields CDR1 GTSNPN and CDR2 SVGIG (reference sequence). V shed 2 bases and J shed 0 bases, with 17 bases lying between them. CDR3 in DNA: TGTGCCTGGAGTTTTGGTAGCCCCCCGCTTAGCAATCAGCCCCAGCATTTT. Its protein product is CAWSFGSPPLSNQPQHF. The full variable domain, its missing parts supplied by reference TRBV30 and TRBJ1-5, is SQTIHQWPATLVQPVGSPLSLECTVEGTSNPNLYWYRQAAGRGLQLLFYSVGIGQISSEVPQNLSASRPQDRQFILSSKKLLLSDSGFYLCAWSFGSPPLSNQPQHFGDGTRLSIL.

This clone was detected only a few times. The chain combines TRBV11-2 with TRBJ1-2; a weak D match, TRBD1 (5 bases). V lost 4 bases to trimming and J lost 7 bases, with 13 bases between them. The germline V gene has CDR1 SGHAT and CDR2 FQNNGV. This CDR3 is 13 amino acids long. The CDR3 DNA reads TGTGCCAGCAGCTACGCGGAGGGGCTTGGCTACACCTTC. As protein: CASSYAEGLGYTF.

The chain recombines TRBV10-3 with TRBJ2-5; weak D call: TRBD1 (6 bases). Germline V gene data show CDR1 as ENHRY and CDR2 as SYGVKD. Trimming shortened V by 1 base and J by 5 bases, and 11 bases separated the two germline ends. There are 14 residues in the CDR3. CDR3 DNA sequence: TGTGCCATCAGTGAGTTGGCAGGGGCCGAGACCCAGTACTTC. Amino acid sequence: CAISELAGAETQYF.

J is TRBJ2-2 and V is TRBV30; 8 nucleotides agree with TRBD1. Germline CDR1 reads GTSNPN; CDR2 reads SVGIG (reference sequence). The CDR3 totals 14 residues. Trimming at V came to 5 bases and at J to 0 bases, leaving 2 bases not matched to a gene. CDR3 in amino acids: CAWEGQANTGELFF. As DNA, the CDR3 is TGTGCCTGGGAGGGACAGGCGAACACCGGGGAGCTGTTTTTT.

V gene TRBV10-3 combines with J gene TRBJ1-5, with a tentative D call TRBD1 (5 bases). The germline V gene has CDR1 ENHRY and CDR2 SYGVKD. The CDR3 loop spans 12 amino acids. V was clipped by 2 bases and J by 8 bases, with 7 bases between them. The DNA of the CDR3 is TGTGCCATCAGTGAGGTAGGGGAGCCCCAGCATTTT. Protein: CAISEVGEPQHF.

The chain carries TRBV18 and TRBJ1-6; D gene ambiguous. The CDR3 runs 15 residues. CDR1 is KGHSH, CDR2 LQKENI, per germline. Trimming took 1 base from V and 0 from J, leaving 4 bases between them. The CDR3 here is CASSPLDSYNSPLHF. DNA of the CDR3: TGTGCCAGCTCACCACTAGACTCCTATAATTCACCCCTCCACTTT.

This clone was found once. The chain joins TRBV19 to TRBJ2-7; D could derive from TRBD1 or TRBD2 (5 bases each). Germline values: CDR1 LNHDA, CDR2 SQIVND (reference sequence). The CDR3 totals 13 residues. V was trimmed by 0 bases and J by 9 bases, leaving 12 bases between them. CDR3 DNA sequence: TGTGCCAGTAGTATAGATCATGGGGGAATGCAGTACTTC. It yields the protein CASSIDHGGMQYF.

J is TRBJ1-2 and V is TRBV29-1, with 12 bases fitting TRBD1. Germline lookup yields CDR1 SQVTM and CDR2 ANQGSEA. With V trimmed by 1 base and J by 8 bases, 5 bases remained unmatched. This CDR3 spans 14 amino acids. In DNA, the CDR3 is TGCAGCGTTGAAGGAGGGACAGGGGGCAGCGGCTACACCTTC. Amino acids: CSVEGGTGGSGYTF.